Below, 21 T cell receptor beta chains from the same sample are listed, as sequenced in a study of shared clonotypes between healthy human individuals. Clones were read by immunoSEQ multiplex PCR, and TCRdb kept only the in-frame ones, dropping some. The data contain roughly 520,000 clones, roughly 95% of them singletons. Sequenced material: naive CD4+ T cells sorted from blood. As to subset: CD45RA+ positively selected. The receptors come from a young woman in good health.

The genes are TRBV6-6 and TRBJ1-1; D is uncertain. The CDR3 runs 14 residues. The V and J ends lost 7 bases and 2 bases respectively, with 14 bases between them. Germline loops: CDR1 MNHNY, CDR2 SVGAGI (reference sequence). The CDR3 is CASTEEILNTEAFF. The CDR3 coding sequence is TGTGCCAGCACGGAGGAGATATTAAACACTGAAGCTTTCTTT.

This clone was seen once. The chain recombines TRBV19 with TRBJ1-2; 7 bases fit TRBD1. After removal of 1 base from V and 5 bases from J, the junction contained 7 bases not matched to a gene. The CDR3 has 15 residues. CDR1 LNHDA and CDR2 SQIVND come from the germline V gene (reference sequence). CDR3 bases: TGTGCCAGTAGTATAGCTACCACAGGGGCTTATGGCTACACCTTC. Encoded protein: CASSIATTGAYGYTF.

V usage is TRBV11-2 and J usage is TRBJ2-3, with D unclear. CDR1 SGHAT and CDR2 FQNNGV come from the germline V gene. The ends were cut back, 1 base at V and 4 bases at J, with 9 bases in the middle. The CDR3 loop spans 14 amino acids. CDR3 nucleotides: TGTGCCAGCAGCTTAGCCTATCACGCAGATACGCAGTATTTT. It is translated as CASSLAYHADTQYF.

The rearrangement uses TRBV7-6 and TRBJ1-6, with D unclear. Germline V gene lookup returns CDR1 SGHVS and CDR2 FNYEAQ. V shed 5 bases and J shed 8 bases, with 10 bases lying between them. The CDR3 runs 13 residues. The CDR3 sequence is CASSQRNDSPLHF. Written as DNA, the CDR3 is TGTGCCAGCAGCCAGCGGAACGATTCACCCCTCCACTTT.

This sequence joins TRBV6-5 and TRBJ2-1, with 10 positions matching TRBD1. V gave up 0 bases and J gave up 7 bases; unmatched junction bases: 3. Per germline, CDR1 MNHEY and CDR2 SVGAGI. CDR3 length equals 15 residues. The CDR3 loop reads CASSYSGQGFNEQFF. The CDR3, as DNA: TGTGCCAGCAGTTACTCGGGACAGGGGTTTAATGAGCAGTTCTTC.

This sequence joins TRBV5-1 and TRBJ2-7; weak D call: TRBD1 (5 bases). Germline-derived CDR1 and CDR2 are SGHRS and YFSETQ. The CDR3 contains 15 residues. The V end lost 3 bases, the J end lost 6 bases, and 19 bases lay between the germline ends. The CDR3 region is CASSSQQELWAEQYF. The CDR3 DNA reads TGCGCCAGCAGCTCCCAACAGGAGCTTTGGGCCGAGCAGTACTTC.

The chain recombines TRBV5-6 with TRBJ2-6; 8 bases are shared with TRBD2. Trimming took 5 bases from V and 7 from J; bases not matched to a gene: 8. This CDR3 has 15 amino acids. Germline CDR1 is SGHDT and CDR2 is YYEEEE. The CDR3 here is CASSALAGGANVLTF. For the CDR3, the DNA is TGTGCCAGCAGTGCCCTAGCGGGTGGTGCCAACGTCCTGACTTTC.

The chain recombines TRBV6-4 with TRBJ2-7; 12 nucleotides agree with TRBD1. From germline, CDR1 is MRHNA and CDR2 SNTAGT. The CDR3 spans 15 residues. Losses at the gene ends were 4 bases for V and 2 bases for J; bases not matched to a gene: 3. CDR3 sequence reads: CASSVGTGGPYEQYF. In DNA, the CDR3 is TGTGCCAGCAGTGTTGGGACAGGGGGCCCCTACGAGCAGTACTTC.

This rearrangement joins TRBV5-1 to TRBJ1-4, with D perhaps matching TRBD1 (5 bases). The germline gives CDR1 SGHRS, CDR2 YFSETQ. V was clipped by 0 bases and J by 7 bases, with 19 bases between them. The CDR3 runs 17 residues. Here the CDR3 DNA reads TGCGCCAGCAGCTTGGGATCTTCGGGTTTGGGGGGTGAAAAACTGTTTTTT. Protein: CASSLGSSGLGGEKLFF.

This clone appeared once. The CDR3 coding sequence is TGTGCCAGCAGTTCACCGACAGGGGATGCGCAGCCCCAGCATTTT. Translation: CASSSPTGDAQPQHF. This chain links TRBV6-6 with TRBJ1-5; 8 nucleotides align to TRBD1. The CDR3 length is 15 residues. V was clipped by 4 bases and J by 7 bases; unmatched bases: 9. CDR1 is MNHNY, CDR2 SVGAGI, per germline (reference sequence).

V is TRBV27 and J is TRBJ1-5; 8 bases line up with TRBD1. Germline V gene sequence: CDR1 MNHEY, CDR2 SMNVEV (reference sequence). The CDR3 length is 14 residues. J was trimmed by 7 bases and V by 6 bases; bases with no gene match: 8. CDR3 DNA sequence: TGTGCCAGCAGCGACAGGGGTGGTGGACAGCCCCAGCATTTT. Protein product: CASSDRGGGQPQHF.

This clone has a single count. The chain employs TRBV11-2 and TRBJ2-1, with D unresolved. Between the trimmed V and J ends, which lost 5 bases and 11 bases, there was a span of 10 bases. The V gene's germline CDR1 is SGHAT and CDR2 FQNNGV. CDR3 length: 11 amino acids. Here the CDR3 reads CASSGSRQQFF. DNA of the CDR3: TGTGCCAGCAGCGGCTCGAGGCAGCAGTTCTTC.

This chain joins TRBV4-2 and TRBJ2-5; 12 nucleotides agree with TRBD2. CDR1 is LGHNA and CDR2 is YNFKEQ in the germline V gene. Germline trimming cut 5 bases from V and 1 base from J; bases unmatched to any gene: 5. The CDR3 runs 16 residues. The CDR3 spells CASSFGTSGPQETQYF. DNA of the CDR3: TGTGCCAGCAGCTTTGGGACTAGCGGGCCCCAAGAGACCCAGTACTTC.

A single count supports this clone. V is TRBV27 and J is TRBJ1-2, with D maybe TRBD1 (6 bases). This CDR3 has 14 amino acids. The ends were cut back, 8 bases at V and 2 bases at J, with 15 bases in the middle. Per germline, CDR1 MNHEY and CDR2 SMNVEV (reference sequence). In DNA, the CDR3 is TGTGCCAGCGGCCGGACAGCGGGGAACTATGGCTACACCTTC. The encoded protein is CASGRTAGNYGYTF.

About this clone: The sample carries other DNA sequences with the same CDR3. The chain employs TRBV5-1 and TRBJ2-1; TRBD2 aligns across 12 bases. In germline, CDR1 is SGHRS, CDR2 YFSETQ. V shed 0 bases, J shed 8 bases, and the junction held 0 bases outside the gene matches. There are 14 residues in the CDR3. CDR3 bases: TGCGCCAGCAGCTTGGGACTAGCGGGAGATGAGCAGTTCTTC. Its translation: CASSLGLAGDEQFF. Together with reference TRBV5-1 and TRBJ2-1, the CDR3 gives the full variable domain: KAGVTQTPRYLIKTRGQQVTLSCSPISGHRSVSWYQQTPGQGLQFLFEYFSETQRNKGNFPGRFSGRQFSNSRSEMNVSTLELGDSALYLCASSLGLAGDEQFFGPGTRLTVL.

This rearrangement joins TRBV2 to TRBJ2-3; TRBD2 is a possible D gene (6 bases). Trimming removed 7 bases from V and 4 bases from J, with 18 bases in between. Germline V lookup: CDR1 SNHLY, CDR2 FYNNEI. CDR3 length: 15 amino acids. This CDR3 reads CASTGVQWGADTQYF. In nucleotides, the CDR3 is TGTGCCAGCACCGGGGTACAGTGGGGGGCAGATACGCAGTATTTT.

The CDR3 DNA reads TGCGCCAGCAGCCAGGGGACAGGGGCTAGCGGGAGTATCTACGAGCAGTACTTC. Amino acids: CASSQGTGASGSIYEQYF. The gene calls are TRBV4-1 and TRBJ2-7; perhaps D is TRBD1 or TRBD2 (10 bases each). Trimming took 3 bases from V and 3 from J, leaving 24 bases between them. This CDR3 has 18 amino acids. Germline loops: CDR1 MGHRA, CDR2 YSYEKL.

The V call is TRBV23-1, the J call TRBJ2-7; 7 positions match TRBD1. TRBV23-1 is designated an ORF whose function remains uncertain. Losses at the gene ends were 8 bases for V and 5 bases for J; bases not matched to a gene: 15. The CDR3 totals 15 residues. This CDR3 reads CASSLLAQGTHEQYF. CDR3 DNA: TGCGCCAGCTCCCTTCTAGCACAGGGGACCCACGAGCAGTACTTC.

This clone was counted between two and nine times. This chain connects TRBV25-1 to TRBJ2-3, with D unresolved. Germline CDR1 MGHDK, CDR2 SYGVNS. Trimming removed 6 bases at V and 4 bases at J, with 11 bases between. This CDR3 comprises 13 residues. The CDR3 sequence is CASSPTTSDTQYF. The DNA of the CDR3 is TGTGCCAGCAGCCCCACAACGTCAGATACGCAGTATTTT.

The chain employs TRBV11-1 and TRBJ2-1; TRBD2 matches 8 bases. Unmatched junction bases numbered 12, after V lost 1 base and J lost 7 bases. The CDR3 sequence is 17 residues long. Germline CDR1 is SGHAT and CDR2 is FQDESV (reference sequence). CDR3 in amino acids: CASSLVSGSTGANEQFF. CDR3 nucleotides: TGTGCCAGCAGCTTAGTAAGCGGGAGTACTGGGGCTAATGAGCAGTTCTTC.

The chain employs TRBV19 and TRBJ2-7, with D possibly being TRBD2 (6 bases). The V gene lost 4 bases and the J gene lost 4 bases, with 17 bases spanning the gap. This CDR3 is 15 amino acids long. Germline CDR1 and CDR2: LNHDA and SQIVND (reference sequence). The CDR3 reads CASSTQWGGGYEQYF. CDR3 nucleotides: TGTGCCAGTAGTACCCAGTGGGGAGGAGGTTACGAGCAGTACTTC.